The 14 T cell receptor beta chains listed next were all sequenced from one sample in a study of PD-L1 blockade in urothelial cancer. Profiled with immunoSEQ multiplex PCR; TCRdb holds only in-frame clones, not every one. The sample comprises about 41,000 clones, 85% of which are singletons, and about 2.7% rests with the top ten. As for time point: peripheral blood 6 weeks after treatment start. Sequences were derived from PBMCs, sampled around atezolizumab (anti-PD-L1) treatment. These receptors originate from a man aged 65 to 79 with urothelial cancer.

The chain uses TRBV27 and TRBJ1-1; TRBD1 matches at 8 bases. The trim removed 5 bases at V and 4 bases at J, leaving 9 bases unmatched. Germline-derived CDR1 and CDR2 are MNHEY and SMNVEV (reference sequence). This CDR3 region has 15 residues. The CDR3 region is CASSLQGVRFTEAFF. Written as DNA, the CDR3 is TGTGCCAGCAGTCTACAGGGGGTGAGGTTCACTGAAGCTTTCTTT.

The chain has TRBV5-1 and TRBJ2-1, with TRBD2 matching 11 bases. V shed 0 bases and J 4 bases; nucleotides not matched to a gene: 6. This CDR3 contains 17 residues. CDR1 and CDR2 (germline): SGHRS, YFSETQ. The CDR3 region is CASSLGLAGGKYNEQFF. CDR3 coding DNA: TGCGCCAGCAGCTTGGGGCTAGCGGGAGGAAAATACAATGAGCAGTTCTTC. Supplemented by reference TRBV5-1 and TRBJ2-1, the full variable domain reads KAGVTQTPRYLIKTRGQQVTLSCSPISGHRSVSWYQQTPGQGLQFLFEYFSETQRNKGNFPGRFSGRQFSNSRSEMNVSTLELGDSALYLCASSLGLAGGKYNEQFFGPGTRLTVL.

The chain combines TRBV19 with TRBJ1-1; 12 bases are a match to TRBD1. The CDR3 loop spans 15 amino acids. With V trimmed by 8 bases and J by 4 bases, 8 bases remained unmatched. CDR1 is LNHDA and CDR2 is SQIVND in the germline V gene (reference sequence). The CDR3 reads CASDLGQGAFTEAFF. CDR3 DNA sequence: TGTGCCAGTGATCTGGGACAGGGGGCGTTCACTGAAGCTTTCTTT.

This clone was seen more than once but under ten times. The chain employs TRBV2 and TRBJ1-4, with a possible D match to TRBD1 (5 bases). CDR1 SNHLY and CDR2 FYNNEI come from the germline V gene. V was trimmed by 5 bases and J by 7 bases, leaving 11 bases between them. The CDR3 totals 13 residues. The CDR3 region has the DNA TGTGCCAGCAGTCAGAGGACACGTGAAAAACTGTTTTTT. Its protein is CASSQRTREKLFF.

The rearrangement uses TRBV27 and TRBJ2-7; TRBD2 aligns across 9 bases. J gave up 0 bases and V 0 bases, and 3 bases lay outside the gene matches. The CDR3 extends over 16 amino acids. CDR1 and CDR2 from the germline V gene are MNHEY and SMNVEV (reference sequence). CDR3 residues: CASSLSATSGSYEQYF. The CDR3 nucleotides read TGTGCCAGCAGTTTATCCGCGACTAGCGGCTCCTACGAGCAGTACTTC.

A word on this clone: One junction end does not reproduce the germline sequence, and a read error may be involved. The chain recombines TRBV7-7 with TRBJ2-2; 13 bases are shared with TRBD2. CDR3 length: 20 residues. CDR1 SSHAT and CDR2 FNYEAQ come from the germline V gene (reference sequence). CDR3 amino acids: CASSSLSGTSGTGDTGELFF. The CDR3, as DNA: TGTGCTAGCAGCTCTTTATCCGGGACTAGCGGGACAGGGGACACCGGGGAGCTGTTTTTT.

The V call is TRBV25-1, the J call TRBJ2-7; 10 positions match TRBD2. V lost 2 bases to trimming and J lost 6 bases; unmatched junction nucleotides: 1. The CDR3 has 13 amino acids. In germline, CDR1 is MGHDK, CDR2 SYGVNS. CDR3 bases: TGTGCCAGCAGTGAACGGACTAGCGGCGAGCAGTACTTC. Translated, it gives CASSERTSGEQYF.

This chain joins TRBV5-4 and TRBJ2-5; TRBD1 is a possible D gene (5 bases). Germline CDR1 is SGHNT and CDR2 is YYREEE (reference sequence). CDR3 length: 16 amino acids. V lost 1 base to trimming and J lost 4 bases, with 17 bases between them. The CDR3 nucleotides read TGTGCCAGCAGCTTGAGGTTAGGGGAAGAGCGAGAGACCCAGTACTTC. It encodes CASSLRLGEERETQYF.

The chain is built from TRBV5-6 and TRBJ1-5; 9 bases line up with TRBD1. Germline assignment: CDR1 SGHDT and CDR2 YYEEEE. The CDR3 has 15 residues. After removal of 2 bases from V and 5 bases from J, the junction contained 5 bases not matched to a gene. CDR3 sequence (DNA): TGTGCCAGCAGCTTCTGGGACAGGGTACATCAGCCCCAGCATTTT. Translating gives CASSFWDRVHQPQHF.

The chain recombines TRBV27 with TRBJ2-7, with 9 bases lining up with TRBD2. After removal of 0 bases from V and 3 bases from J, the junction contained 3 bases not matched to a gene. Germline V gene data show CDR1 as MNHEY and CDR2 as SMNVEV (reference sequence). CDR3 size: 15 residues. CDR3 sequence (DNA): TGTGCCAGCAGTTTATCGACTAGCGGTATCTACGAGCAGTACTTC. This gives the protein CASSLSTSGIYEQYF.

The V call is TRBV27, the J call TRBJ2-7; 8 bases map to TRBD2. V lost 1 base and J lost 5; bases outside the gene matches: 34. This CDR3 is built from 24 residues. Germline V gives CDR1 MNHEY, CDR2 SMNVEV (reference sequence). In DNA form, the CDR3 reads TGTGCCAGCAGTTTATTGCGCCGGGGGGGCGGGGGGACTAAAGAACCAGGGGTCCAGGACGAGCAGTACTTC. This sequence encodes CASSLLRRGGGGTKEPGVQDEQYF.

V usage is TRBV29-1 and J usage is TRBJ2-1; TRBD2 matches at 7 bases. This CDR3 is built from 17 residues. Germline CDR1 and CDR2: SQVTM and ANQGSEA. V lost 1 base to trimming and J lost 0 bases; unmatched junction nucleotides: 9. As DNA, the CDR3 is TGCAGCGTTGAAGGAGGGGCGGGAGCGGCCTCCTACAATGAGCAGTTCTTC. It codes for CSVEGGAGAASYNEQFF.

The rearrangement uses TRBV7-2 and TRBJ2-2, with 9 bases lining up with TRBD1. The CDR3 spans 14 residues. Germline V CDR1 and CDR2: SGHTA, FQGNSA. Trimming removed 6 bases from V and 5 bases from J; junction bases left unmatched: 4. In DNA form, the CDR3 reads TGTGCCAGCAGTTCCGGGACAGGGACCGGGGAGCTGTTTTTT. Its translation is CASSSGTGTGELFF.

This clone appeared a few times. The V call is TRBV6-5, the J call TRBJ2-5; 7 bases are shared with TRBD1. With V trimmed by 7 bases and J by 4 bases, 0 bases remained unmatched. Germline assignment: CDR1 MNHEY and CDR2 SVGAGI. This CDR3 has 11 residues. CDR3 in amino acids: CASNRGETQYF. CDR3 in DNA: TGTGCCAGCAACAGGGGAGAGACCCAGTACTTC.